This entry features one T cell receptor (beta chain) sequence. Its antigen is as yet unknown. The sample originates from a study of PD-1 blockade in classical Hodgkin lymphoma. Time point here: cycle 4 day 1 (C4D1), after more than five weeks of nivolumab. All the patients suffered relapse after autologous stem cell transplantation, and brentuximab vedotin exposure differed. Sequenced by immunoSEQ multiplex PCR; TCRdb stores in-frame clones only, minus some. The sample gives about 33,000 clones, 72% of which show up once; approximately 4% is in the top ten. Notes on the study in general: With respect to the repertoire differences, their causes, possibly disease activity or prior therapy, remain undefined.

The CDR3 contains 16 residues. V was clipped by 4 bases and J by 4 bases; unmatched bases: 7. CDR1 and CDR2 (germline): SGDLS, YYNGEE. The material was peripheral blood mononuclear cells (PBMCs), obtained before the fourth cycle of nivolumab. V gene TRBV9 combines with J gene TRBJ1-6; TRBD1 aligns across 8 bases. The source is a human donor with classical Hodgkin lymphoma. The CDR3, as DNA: TGTGCCAGCAGCACACTTGGACAGGGTTATAATTCACCCCTCCACTTT. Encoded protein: CASSTLGQGYNSPLHF.